This TCR beta chain was retrieved from a study of beta chain features in type 1 diabetes. Study conclusions and caveats: The study found moderately but significantly shorter TCRB CDR3s in all four CD4+ subsets of Type 1 diabetes patients.

As regards this clone: As yet, its antigen is unknown.

TCRB transcripts that were expressed got sequenced, as all of the isolated RNA had been reverse transcribed. Sequencing used immunoSEQ multiplex PCR; TCRdb keeps in-frame clones, though not all of them. The sample lists 500,000 to 850,000 clones; around 15% were seen once. Germline loops: CDR1 SGHTA, CDR2 FQGNSA. V was cut by 5 bases and J by 5 bases, with 9 bases left in between. The length of the CDR3 is 12 residues. This sequence was found in a man aged 18 to 30 with type 1 diabetes. V usage is TRBV7-2 and J usage is TRBJ1-1; the D is unclear. Sequencing input: naive CD4+ T cells from blood. The CDR3 bases are TGTGCCAGCAGCATCACTGAGACTGAAGCTTTCTTT. Amino acids: CASSITETEAFF.